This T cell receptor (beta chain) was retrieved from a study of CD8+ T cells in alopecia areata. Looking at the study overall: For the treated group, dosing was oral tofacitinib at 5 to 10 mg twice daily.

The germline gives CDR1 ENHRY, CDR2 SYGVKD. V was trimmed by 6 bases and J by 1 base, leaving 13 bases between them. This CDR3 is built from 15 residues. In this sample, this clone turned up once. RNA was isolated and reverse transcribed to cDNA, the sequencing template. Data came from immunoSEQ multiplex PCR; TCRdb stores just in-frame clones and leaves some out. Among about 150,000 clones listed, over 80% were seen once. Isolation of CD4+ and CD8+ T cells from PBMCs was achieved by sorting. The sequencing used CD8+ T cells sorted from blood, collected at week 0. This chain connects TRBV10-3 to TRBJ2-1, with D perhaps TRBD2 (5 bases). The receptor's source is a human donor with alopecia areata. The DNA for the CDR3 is TGTGCCATCAGGGAACCAGGAGGTTCCTACAATGAGCAGTTCTTC. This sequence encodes CAIREPGGSYNEQFF.